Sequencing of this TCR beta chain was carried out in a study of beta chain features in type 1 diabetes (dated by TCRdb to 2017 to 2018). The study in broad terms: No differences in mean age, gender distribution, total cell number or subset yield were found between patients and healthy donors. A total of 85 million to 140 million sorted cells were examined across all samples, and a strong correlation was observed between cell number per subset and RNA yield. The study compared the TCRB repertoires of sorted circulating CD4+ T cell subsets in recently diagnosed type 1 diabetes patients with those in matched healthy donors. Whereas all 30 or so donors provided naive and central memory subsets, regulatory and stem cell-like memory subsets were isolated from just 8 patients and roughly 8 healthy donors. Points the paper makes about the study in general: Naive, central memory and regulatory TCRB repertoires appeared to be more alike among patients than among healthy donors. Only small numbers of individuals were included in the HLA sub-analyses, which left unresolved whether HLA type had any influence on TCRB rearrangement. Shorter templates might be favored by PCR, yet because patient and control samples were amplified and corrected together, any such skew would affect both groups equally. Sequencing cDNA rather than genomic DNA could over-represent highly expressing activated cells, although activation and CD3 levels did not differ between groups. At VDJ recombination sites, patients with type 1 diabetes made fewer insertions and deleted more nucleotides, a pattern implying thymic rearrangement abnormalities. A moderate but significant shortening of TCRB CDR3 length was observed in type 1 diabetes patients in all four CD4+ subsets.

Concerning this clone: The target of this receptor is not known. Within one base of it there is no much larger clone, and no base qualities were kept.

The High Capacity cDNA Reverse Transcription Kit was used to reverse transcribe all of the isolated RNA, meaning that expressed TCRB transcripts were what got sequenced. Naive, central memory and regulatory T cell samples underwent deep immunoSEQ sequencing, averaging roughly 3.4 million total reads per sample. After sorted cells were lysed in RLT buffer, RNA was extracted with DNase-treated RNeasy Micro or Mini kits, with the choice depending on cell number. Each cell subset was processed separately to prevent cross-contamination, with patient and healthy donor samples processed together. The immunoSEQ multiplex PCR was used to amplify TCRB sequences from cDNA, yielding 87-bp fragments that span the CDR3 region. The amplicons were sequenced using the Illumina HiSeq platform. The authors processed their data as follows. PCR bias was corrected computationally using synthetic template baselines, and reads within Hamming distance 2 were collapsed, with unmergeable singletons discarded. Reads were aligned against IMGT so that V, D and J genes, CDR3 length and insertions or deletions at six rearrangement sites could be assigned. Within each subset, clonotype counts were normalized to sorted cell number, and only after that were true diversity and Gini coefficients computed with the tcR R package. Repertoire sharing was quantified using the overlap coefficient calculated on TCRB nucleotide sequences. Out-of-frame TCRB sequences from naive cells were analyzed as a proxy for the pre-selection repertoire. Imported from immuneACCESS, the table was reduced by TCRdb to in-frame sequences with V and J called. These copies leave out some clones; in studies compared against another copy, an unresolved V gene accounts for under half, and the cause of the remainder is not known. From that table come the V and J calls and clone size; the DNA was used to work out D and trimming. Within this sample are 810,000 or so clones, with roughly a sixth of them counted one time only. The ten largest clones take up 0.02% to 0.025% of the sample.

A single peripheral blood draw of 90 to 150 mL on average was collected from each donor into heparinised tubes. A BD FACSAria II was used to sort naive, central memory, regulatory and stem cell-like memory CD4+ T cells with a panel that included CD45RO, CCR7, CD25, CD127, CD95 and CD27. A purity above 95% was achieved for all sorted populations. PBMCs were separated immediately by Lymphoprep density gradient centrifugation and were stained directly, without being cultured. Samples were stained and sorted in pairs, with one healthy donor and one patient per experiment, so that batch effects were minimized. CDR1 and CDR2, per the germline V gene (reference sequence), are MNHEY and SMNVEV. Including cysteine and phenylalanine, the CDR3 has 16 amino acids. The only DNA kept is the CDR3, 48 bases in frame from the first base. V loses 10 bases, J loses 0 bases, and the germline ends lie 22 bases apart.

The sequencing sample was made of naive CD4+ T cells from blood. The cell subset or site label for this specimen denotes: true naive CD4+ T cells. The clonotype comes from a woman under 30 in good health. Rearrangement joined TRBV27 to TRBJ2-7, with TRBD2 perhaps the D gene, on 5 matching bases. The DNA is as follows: TGTGCCACCAGGTCGGTCGGCGGGCCTAGCTCCTACGAGCAGTACTTC. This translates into CATRSVGGPSSYEQYF.